The rows below give T cell receptor beta chains drawn from one sample of a study of blood T cells in healthy people across ages. Each CDR3 protein is one row after TCRdb ran MiXCR on the 5' RACE reads. The sample records more than 650,000 distinct CDR3 sequences, about 20% being singletons. Sequenced sample: blood. Receptors were obtained from a man aged 65 to 79 in good health. The CDR3 runs from the conserved cysteine through the conserved F or W. D genes are given only for firm matches. Some rows have no size entry. The others give once, few or many, or a class for an expanded clone.

cdr3_length,j_call,clone_size,v_call,d_call,cdr3_nt,cdr3_aa
13,TRBJ2-3,many,TRBV29-1,.,TGCAGCGTTGAGGAGACTGGCACAGATACGCAGTATTTT,CSVEETGTDTQYF
11,TRBJ1-1,few,TRBV12-3/TRBV12-4,.,TGTGCCGGCAGTTTATACTTGGGGGCTTTCTTT,CAGSLYLGAFF
14,TRBJ1-2,many,TRBV7-2,.,TGTGCCAGCAGCTCGAGGACAGCAAACTATGGCTACACCTTC,CASSSRTANYGYTF
14,TRBJ1-1,.,TRBV27,.,TGTGCCAGCAGTTTCGCCCTTGGGGGCACTGAAGCTTTCTTT,CASSFALGGTEAFF
11,TRBJ2-3,few,TRBV18,.,TGTGCCAGCCACCGAGGGGATACGCAGTATTTT,CASHRGDTQYF
13,TRBJ2-4,.,TRBV5-1,TRBD1,TGCGCCAGCAGCCCATTCGGACAGGGACAACAGTACTTC,CASSPFGQGQQYF
15,TRBJ2-1,few,TRBV11-2,.,TGTGCCAGCAGCTTCGCCACCGGGGGCGGCGATGAGCAGTTCTTC,CASSFATGGGDEQFF
14,TRBJ2-5,.,TRBV6-6,.,TGTGCCAGCAGACAACAGGCCTACCAAGAGACCCAGTACTTC,CASRQQAYQETQYF
16,TRBJ2-1,once,TRBV5-1,TRBD1,TGCGCCAGCAGCTCCCCAGGGACAGGGCTCAACAATGAGCAGTTCTTC,CASSSPGTGLNNEQFF
13,TRBJ1-4,.,TRBV20-1,.,TGCAGTGCTATCAGGACCCCGAATGAAAAACTGTTTTTT,CSAIRTPNEKLFF
15,TRBJ2-5,few,TRBV4-3,TRBD2,TGCGCCAGCAGCACCAGAAGTAGCGGGGGAGAGACCCAGTACTTC,CASSTRSSGGETQYF
14,TRBJ1-6,.,TRBV9,.,TGTGCCAGCAGCGTAGCGGGGGTAAATTCACCCCTCCACTTT,CASSVAGVNSPLHF
14,TRBJ2-5,once,TRBV6-4,.,TGTGCCAGCAGTGACTCGCCAGGGGCTTTGACCCAGTACTTC,CASSDSPGALTQYF
15,TRBJ1-2,.,TRBV6-6,.,TGTGCCAGCAGTTACCTGAGTACTTCTGACTATGGCTACACCTTC,CASSYLSTSDYGYTF
15,TRBJ2-1,many,TRBV7-6,TRBD2,TGTGCCAGCAGCTCGGGACTAGCGGGTAACAATGAGCAGTTCTTC,CASSSGLAGNNEQFF
15,TRBJ2-1,.,TRBV5-1,.,TGCGCCAGCAGCATAACGGGCAGGCCTAAGAATGAGCAGTTCTTC,CASSITGRPKNEQFF
15,TRBJ1-2,many,TRBV14,.,TGTGCCAGCAGCCCTCGAAACTCCGGACCCTATGGCTACACCTTC,CASSPRNSGPYGYTF
15,TRBJ2-5,.,TRBV20-1,.,TGCAGTGCTGAGCCCCGGAGGCCGAACCAAGAGACCCAGTACTTC,CSAEPRRPNQETQYF
15,TRBJ1-3,.,TRBV6-5,.,TGTGCCAGCAGTTCGGCCAGCGGCTCTGGAAACACCATATATTTT,CASSSASGSGNTIYF
13,TRBJ1-2,few,TRBV29-1,.,TGCAGCGTTCCGGAGGTGGGCCACTATGGCTACACCTTC,CSVPEVGHYGYTF
15,TRBJ2-2,.,TRBV29-1,TRBD2,TGCAGCGGGACCAGCGGGGGTTGGAACACCGGGGAGCTGTTTTTT,CSGTSGGWNTGELFF
15,TRBJ2-4,.,TRBV18,.,TGTGCCAGCTCACCACAGGGATTGGTTAGGAACATTCAGTACTTC,CASSPQGLVRNIQYF
15,TRBJ2-3,few,TRBV7-2,TRBD2,TGTGCCAGCACCACGGGGACTAGCGGCACAGATACGCAGTATTTT,CASTTGTSGTDTQYF
15,TRBJ1-1,few,TRBV5-1,.,TGCGCCAGCACCTTCGGATCGGGAATGAACACTGAAGCTTTCTTT,CASTFGSGMNTEAFF
13,TRBJ1-2,few,TRBV7-2,.,TGTGCCAGCAGCTTAAAGCTTAACTATGGCTACACCTTC,CASSLKLNYGYTF
14,TRBJ2-4,few,TRBV12-3/TRBV12-4,TRBD1,TGTGCCAGCAGTTCAAACAGGGGGAAAAACATTCAGTACTTC,CASSSNRGKNIQYF
14,TRBJ2-1,.,TRBV5-1,.,TGCGCCAGCAGCTTAATAGCGAATAACAATGAGCAGTTCTTC,CASSLIANNNEQFF
15,TRBJ2-7,few,TRBV25-1,TRBD1,TGTGCCAGCAGTTCGGGGACAGGGGGCAGGAACGAGCAGTACTTC,CASSSGTGGRNEQYF
14,TRBJ1-6,.,TRBV12-3/TRBV12-4,.,TGTGCCAGCAGCAGAACAGGGAGGAATTCACCCCTCCACTTT,CASSRTGRNSPLHF
16,TRBJ2-7,.,TRBV29-1,TRBD2,TGCAGCGTTGAAGTTCTGGGACTAACGGGACTTTACGAGCAGTACTTC,CSVEVLGLTGLYEQYF
14,TRBJ2-3,.,TRBV27,.,TGTGCCAGCAGTAAAGACAGGTTGGGGAATACGCAGTATTTT,CASSKDRLGNTQYF
15,TRBJ1-3,.,TRBV6-5,TRBD1,TGTGCCAGCAAACTACAGGGGCTGGATGGAAACACCATATATTTT,CASKLQGLDGNTIYF
14,TRBJ1-4,.,TRBV20-1,.,TGCAGTGCTAGCGGGGGACCTACTAATGAAAAACTGTTTTTT,CSASGGPTNEKLFF
15,TRBJ1-2,.,TRBV12-3/TRBV12-4,TRBD1,TGTGCCAGCAGTTTAGGAGGGGGCCCTAACTATGGCTACACCTTC,CASSLGGGPNYGYTF
14,TRBJ1-2,few,TRBV20-1,.,TGCAGTGCTAGGGGACAAGGGGAGAACTATGGCTACACCTTC,CSARGQGENYGYTF
15,TRBJ1-5,.,TRBV20-1,.,TGCAGTGCTAGAGACCGGGCGCCGGGCAATCAGCCCCAGCATTTT,CSARDRAPGNQPQHF
13,TRBJ1-2,many,TRBV5-4,.,TGTGCCAGCAGCTTTGTTGGGCGCTATGGCTACACCTTC,CASSFVGRYGYTF
16,TRBJ2-1,.,TRBV20-1,.,TGCAGTGCTTTACAGGGGTGGCGGGGGGTCGACAATGAGCAGTTCTTC,CSALQGWRGVDNEQFF
15,TRBJ2-1,.,TRBV27,TRBD2,TGTGCCAGCAGACCACTTGGACTAGCCTACAATGAGCAGTTCTTC,CASRPLGLAYNEQFF
12,TRBJ2-3,few,TRBV5-1,.,TGCGCCAGCATGGGGTTGGCAGATACGCAGTATTTT,CASMGLADTQYF
15,TRBJ2-1,.,TRBV6-6,.,TGTGCCAGCAGCCCGGACGGGAGCTCCTACAATGAGCAGTTCTTC,CASSPDGSSYNEQFF
14,TRBJ1-2,.,TRBV21-1,.,TGTGCCAGGTTCGGGACTCAGAACATTTATGGCTACACCTTC,CARFGTQNIYGYTF
15,TRBJ2-3,few,TRBV29-1,.,TGCAGCGTTGGAACAGGGGAGGTTGAGACAGATACGCAGTATTTT,CSVGTGEVETDTQYF
14,TRBJ1-1,.,TRBV20-1,.,TGCAGTGCTAGAGCTGGCAGCATGAACACTGAAGCTTTCTTT,CSARAGSMNTEAFF
14,TRBJ2-7,many,TRBV28,.,TGTGCCAGCACCTCCCCAACCACAGCTGCCGAGCAGTACTTC,CASTSPTTAAEQYF
17,TRBJ1-4,.,TRBV15,.,TGTGCCACCAGCAGAGGCTCCCCAGGGACCCTAGATGAAAAACTGTTTTTT,CATSRGSPGTLDEKLFF
13,TRBJ1-5,few,TRBV19,.,TGTGCCAGTAGGCAGGGCTCGGGTCAGCCCCAGCATTTT,CASRQGSGQPQHF
15,TRBJ2-5,.,TRBV3-1,.,TGTGCCAGCAGCCATATGTTGACGTACCAAGAGACCCAGTACTTC,CASSHMLTYQETQYF
13,TRBJ1-4,.,TRBV20-1,.,TGCAGTGCTGCGGACACCCTTAATGAAAAACTGTTTTTT,CSAADTLNEKLFF
15,TRBJ2-1,.,TRBV12-3/TRBV12-4,TRBD2,TGTGCCAGCAGTCCGAGCGGGAGGGCCCTCAATGAGCAGTTCTTC,CASSPSGRALNEQFF
13,TRBJ2-3,few,TRBV4-3,.,TGCGCCAGCAATGGTGGGGATGTGAATACGCAGTATTTT,CASNGGDVNTQYF
16,TRBJ1-4,.,TRBV12-3/TRBV12-4,.,TGTGCCAGCAGTTTTGGTTGGGGGGGACGTGGTGAAAAACTGTTTTTT,CASSFGWGGRGEKLFF
14,TRBJ2-7,few,TRBV5-1,.,TGCGCCGGCAGCTTGAGGGCCGGGGACTACGAGCAGTACTTC,CAGSLRAGDYEQYF